A single sample is the source of the 15 T cell receptor beta chains below, sequenced in a study of metastatic and nonmetastatic thyroid tumors. TCRdb re-clonotyped the PCR reads via MiXCR. Of some 45,000 clones listed, roughly an eighth are singletons. Every patient was untreated before thyroid surgery. The specimen was blood. All receptors come from a male donor with papillary thyroid cancer or a benign thyroid nodule (not recorded which). Some clones in this sample may be carry-over from other donors' samples.

This clone appeared many times. The J gene is TRBJ1-4, the V gene TRBV28; tentatively, D is TRBD1 (5 bases). CDR3 length equals 17 residues. V was shortened by 2 bases and J by 0 bases, with 13 bases between the two germline ends. The germline CDR1 and CDR2 sequences are MDHEN and SYDVKM. CDR3 nucleotides: TGTGCCAGCAGTTTAGGGCAGGGCCGAACAACTAATGAAAAACTGTTTTTT. It is translated as CASSLGQGRTTNEKLFF.

This clone has ten or more counts. V gene TRBV12-3 or TRBV12-4 combines with J gene TRBJ1-4, with D hard to call. V was trimmed by 6 bases and J by 0 bases, leaving 11 bases between them. CDR3 size: 15 residues. CDR3 loop: CASSLNTATNEKLFF. CDR3 sequence (DNA): TGTGCCAGCAGCCTAAACACTGCAACTAATGAAAAACTGTTTTTT.

The CDR3 loop is CASSQDRGLRVTEAFF. CDR3 in DNA: TGTGCCAGCAGCCAAGATCGGGGGCTTAGGGTCACTGAAGCTTTCTTT. The V and J genes are TRBV3-1 and TRBJ1-1; TRBD1 might be the D (6 bases). Germline V gives CDR1 LGHDT, CDR2 YNNKEL (reference sequence). The V end lost 0 bases, the J end lost 4 bases, and 15 bases lay between the germline ends. The CDR3 consists of 16 residues.

The sample holds many counts of this clone. The chain couples TRBV11-2 to TRBJ2-3; 8 bases are a match to TRBD2. The CDR3 length is 17 residues. V shed 1 base, J shed 0 bases, and the junction held 6 bases outside the gene matches. Per germline, CDR1 SGHAT and CDR2 FQNNGV. CDR3 region: CASSLGLAGPSTDTQYF. The CDR3 DNA is TGTGCCAGCAGCTTAGGTCTAGCGGGTCCTAGCACAGATACGCAGTATTTT.

Ten or more counts support this clone. The chain couples TRBV6-2 or TRBV6-3 to TRBJ1-5; D possibly corresponds to TRBD1 (5 bases). The germline V and J ends were trimmed by 2 bases and 6 bases, with 11 bases remaining between them. Germline lookup yields CDR1 MNHEY and CDR2 SVGEGT. The CDR3 has 14 residues. In nucleotides, the CDR3 is TGTGCCAGCAGTTACGGGGGAAATTCTCAGCCCCAGCATTTT. Amino acids: CASSYGGNSQPQHF.

This clone was detected only a few times. Compared with germline, one end of the junction differs, possibly owing to a read error. The chain has TRBV28 and TRBJ1-2; D gene uncertain. The CDR3 sequence is 12 residues long. Germline V gene data show CDR1 as MDHEN and CDR2 as SYDVKM. The CDR3 protein is CASSPDEVGYTF. The CDR3 DNA reads as TGTGCAAGCAGTCCCGACGAGGTTGGCTACACCTTC.

This clone was counted between two and nine times. The rearrangement uses TRBV2 and TRBJ2-1; 7 bases are a match to TRBD2. V trimming: 6 bases; J trimming: 7 bases; junction bases outside the gene matches: 9. The CDR3 has 14 residues. Germline CDR1 is SNHLY and CDR2 is FYNNEI. The CDR3 region has the DNA TGTGCCAGCAGGAAGGGGAGGGTCGGAAATGAGCAGTTCTTC. This translates into CASRKGRVGNEQFF. The full variable domain, its missing parts supplied by reference TRBV2 and TRBJ2-1, is EPEVTQTPSHQVTQMGQEVILRCVPISNHLYFYWYRQILGQKVEFLVSFYNNEISEKSEIFDDQFSVERPDGSNFTLKIRSTKLEDSAMYFCASRKGRVGNEQFFGPGTRLTVL.

Many counts were recorded for this clone. The rearrangement links TRBV19 to TRBJ2-5; possible D gene TRBD1, 6 bases. The CDR3 extends over 16 amino acids. Germline V lookup: CDR1 LNHDA, CDR2 SQIVND (reference sequence). The V and J ends lost 1 base and 2 bases respectively, with 14 bases between them. The CDR3 region is CASSIGYTGLQETQYF. The CDR3 DNA reads TGTGCCAGTAGTATAGGGTACACAGGGTTGCAAGAGACCCAGTACTTC. Full variable domain (missing parts from reference TRBV19 and TRBJ2-5): DGGITQSPKYLFRKEGQNVTLSCEQNLNHDAMYWYRQDPGQGLRLIYYSQIVNDFQKGDIAEGYSVSREKKESFPLTVTSAQKNPTAFYLCASSIGYTGLQETQYFGPGTRLLVL.

This clone has more than one count but fewer than ten. A read error is possible here, since a much larger clone lies one base away. The CDR3 DNA sequence: TGCAGTGTGGGCACAAGGTCACCCCTCCACTTT. It specifies CSVGTRSPLHF. V usage is TRBV20-1 and J usage is TRBJ1-6; D remains ambiguous. The V end lost 7 bases, the J end lost 10 bases, and 11 bases lay between the germline ends. There are 11 residues in the CDR3. In germline, CDR1 is DFQATT, CDR2 SNEGSKA (reference sequence).

This clone was recorded many times. The J gene is TRBJ1-1, the V gene TRBV5-1; D remains unclear. The V gene's germline CDR1 is SGHRS and CDR2 YFSETQ. V gave up 0 bases and J gave up 3 bases, with 6 bases separating them. The CDR3 is 13 residues long. The CDR3 DNA reads TGCGCCAGCAGCTTGGCAACAGACACTGAAGCTTTCTTT. This gives the protein CASSLATDTEAFF.

This clone has a count of ten or more. The rearrangement joins TRBV5-1 to TRBJ2-3; 9 bases map to TRBD2. The CDR3 runs to 15 residues. From germline, CDR1 is SGHRS and CDR2 YFSETQ. Trimming removed 5 bases from V and 0 bases from J; junction bases left unmatched: 4. Here the CDR3 reads CASSFSGRSTDTQYF. In DNA, the CDR3 is TGCGCCAGCAGTTTTAGCGGGAGAAGCACAGATACGCAGTATTTT.

This clone was picked up many times. A much larger clone lies one base from this, so it may be a read error. The chain has TRBV28 and TRBJ1-2; the D gene is possibly TRBD1 (6 bases). Germline V CDR1 and CDR2: MDHEN, SYDVKM. This CDR3 has 14 residues. CDR3 nucleotide sequence: TGTGCCAGCAGTTCTCAAGGGGGTATGGGTGGCTGCACCTTC. Translated, it gives CASSSQGGMGGCTF.

This clone was seen ten or more times. V and J are TRBV20-1 and TRBJ2-7, with no clear D. Trimming took off 3 bases at V and 1 base at J, with 4 bases between the two ends. The length of the CDR3 is 11 residues. Germline V gives CDR1 DFQATT, CDR2 SNEGSKA (reference sequence). The CDR3 coding sequence is TGCAGTGCTAGGGAGTCCTACGAGCAGTACTTC. It specifies CSARESYEQYF.

This clone has only a few counts. The CDR3 loop reads CASSLTPGDQPQHF. CDR3 bases: TGTGCCAGCAGTTTAACTCCAGGGGATCAGCCCCAGCATTTT. V is TRBV12-3 or TRBV12-4 and J is TRBJ1-5; maybe TRBD1 (6 bases). V lost 2 bases and J lost 5, with 10 bases in between. The length of the CDR3 is 14 residues.

This clone was seen only once. This sequence may be a read error, since a much larger clone differs from it by one base. The rearrangement links TRBV14 to TRBJ2-7; tentatively, D is TRBD1 or TRBD2 (5 bases each). In germline, CDR1 is SGHDN, CDR2 FVKESK. The CDR3 totals 15 residues. The CDR3 region is CASSQEPSGGSEHYF. The CDR3 DNA is TGTGCCAGCAGCCAAGAACCTTCTGGGGGATCCGAGCATTACTTC.